This TCR beta chain was sequenced in a study of T cell responses to AZD1222 COVID-19 vaccine. Study context: Second-dose recipients at about 4 or about 12 weeks were treated as one pooled group. The study's findings and limits: After the peak T cell response, and only then, were repertoires sampled. Spike-wide vaccine-associated CD4 TCRs dominated at 160-218 and 743-854. Donors were mostly white British, more females; clonal diversity possibly underestimated.

This CDR3 is built from 14 residues. Germline V lookup: CDR1 SGHDN, CDR2 FVKESK. V lost 0 bases, J lost 8 bases, and 13 bases lay in between. Sequencing was performed with immunoSEQ multiplex PCR; in TCRdb, only in-frame clones are kept and a portion is missing. The repertoire consists of about 120,000 clones, with around 88% occurring once and the leading ten covering over 7.5%. Concerning this clone: What it binds is not known.

The V gene is TRBV14, the J gene TRBJ1-2; D uncertain. The receptor's source is an adult in good health. The sample was peripheral blood, taken on day 0 of AZD1222 vaccination. The CDR3 DNA is TGTGCCAGCAGCCAAGATCCTCGGGTACACGGCTACACCTTC. The encoded protein is CASSQDPRVHGYTF.